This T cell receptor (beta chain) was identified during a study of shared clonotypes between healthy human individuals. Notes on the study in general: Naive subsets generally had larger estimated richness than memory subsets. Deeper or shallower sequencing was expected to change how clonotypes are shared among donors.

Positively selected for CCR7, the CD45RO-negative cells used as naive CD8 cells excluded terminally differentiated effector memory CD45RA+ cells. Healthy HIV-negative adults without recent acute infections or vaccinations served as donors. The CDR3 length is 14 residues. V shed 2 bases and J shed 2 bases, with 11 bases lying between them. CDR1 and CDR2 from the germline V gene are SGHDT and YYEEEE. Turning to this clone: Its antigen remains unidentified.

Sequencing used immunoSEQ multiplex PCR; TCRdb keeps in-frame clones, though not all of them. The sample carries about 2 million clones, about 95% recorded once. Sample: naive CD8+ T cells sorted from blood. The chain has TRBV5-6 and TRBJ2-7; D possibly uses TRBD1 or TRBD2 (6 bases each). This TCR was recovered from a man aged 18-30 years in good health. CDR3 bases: TGTGCCAGCAGCTTTGGGGGGCTAGCCTACGAGCAGTACTTC. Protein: CASSFGGLAYEQYF.